Below, 26 T cell receptor beta chains from the same sample are listed, as sequenced in a study of metastatic and nonmetastatic thyroid tumors. Patients were all untreated before their thyroid surgery. With MiXCR, TCRdb reprocessed the PCR reads. Of over 20,000 clones detected, more than 9% appear once; the ten largest clones hold approximately 6.2%. Material: blood. The receptor set was obtained from a male donor with papillary thyroid cancer or a benign thyroid nodule (not recorded which). Some clones in this sample may be carry-over from other donors' samples.

This clone was recorded a few times. The CDR3 DNA reads TGTGCCAGCAGTTTAAGGGGAGGGAGGGATCAGCCCCAGCATTTT. This encodes CASSLRGGRDQPQHF. The chain uses TRBV28 and TRBJ1-5, with a possible D match to TRBD1 (5 bases). Trimming removed 2 bases at V and 5 bases at J, with 13 bases between. Germline assignment: CDR1 MDHEN and CDR2 SYDVKM. The CDR3 sequence is 15 residues long.

This clone came up many times. The DNA of the CDR3 is TGTGCCAGCAGCTCACGCACAGATACGCAGTATTTT. It yields the protein CASSSRTDTQYF. The genes are TRBV9 and TRBJ2-3; the D is unclear. CDR3 length equals 12 residues. The germline V gene encodes CDR1 SGDLS and CDR2 YYNGEE. Trimming took off 4 bases at V and 1 base at J, with 4 bases between the two ends.

This clone was recorded many times. The gene calls are TRBV10-3 and TRBJ1-4, with TRBD1 matching 9 bases. The CDR3 sequence is 15 residues long. Trimming at V came to 6 bases and at J to 7 bases, leaving 9 bases not matched to a gene. Germline CDR1 reads ENHRY; CDR2 reads SYGVKD. CDR3 sequence: CAISPQGAGSEKLFF. DNA of the CDR3: TGTGCCATCAGCCCACAGGGGGCGGGTAGTGAAAAACTGTTTTTT.

This clone was seen at least ten times. V usage is TRBV18 and J usage is TRBJ2-1; 7 bases align to TRBD2. Germline CDR1 reads KGHSH; CDR2 reads LQKENI. The CDR3 length is 13 residues. V shed 5 bases, J shed 8 bases, and the junction held 6 bases outside the gene matches. The CDR3: CASSGGGSYEQFF. CDR3 sequence (DNA): TGTGCCAGCTCAGGGGGAGGGTCGTATGAGCAGTTCTTC.

This clone turned up a few times. The chain joins TRBV6-6 to TRBJ1-6; D is perhaps TRBD1 (5 bases). The CDR3 totals 18 residues. V was trimmed by 2 bases and J by 8 bases, leaving 22 bases between them. CDR1 is MNHNY, CDR2 SVGAGI, per germline (reference sequence). Here the CDR3 reads CASSYMIRSAGGDSPLHF. Here the CDR3 DNA reads TGTGCCAGCAGTTACATGATACGTAGCGCGGGGGGGGATTCACCCCTCCACTTT.

This clone was detected many times. This chain uses TRBV19 with TRBJ1-1; 10 bases agree with TRBD1. There are 14 residues in the CDR3. The V and J ends lost 6 bases and 3 bases, in that order; junction bases with no gene match: 4. Germline-derived CDR1 and CDR2 are LNHDA and SQIVND (reference sequence). This CDR3 reads CASSRQGAYTEAFF. In DNA, the CDR3 is TGTGCCAGTAGCAGACAGGGGGCCTACACTGAAGCTTTCTTT.

This clone has only a few counts. The chain carries TRBV6-1 and TRBJ1-1; D perhaps matches TRBD1 (5 bases). V shed 4 bases and J shed 3 bases, with 12 bases lying between them. Per the germline V gene, CDR1 is MNHNS and CDR2 is SASEGT. This CDR3 spans 14 amino acids. Here the CDR3 reads CASSAGTDYTEAFF. CDR3 DNA sequence: TGTGCCAGCAGTGCAGGGACGGATTACACTGAAGCTTTCTTT.

This clone was detected only a few times. The chain couples TRBV28 to TRBJ2-7, with 9 bases identical to TRBD1. V was clipped by 7 bases and J by 3 bases; unmatched bases: 7. CDR1 MDHEN and CDR2 SYDVKM come from the germline V gene. The CDR3 is made up of 14 amino acids. CDR3 protein: CASTGPGQGYEQYF. The CDR3 nucleotides read TGTGCCAGCACCGGTCCGGGACAGGGCTACGAGCAGTACTTC.

By sample share, this clone is medium-sized. The gene calls are TRBV28 and TRBJ1-5, with D possibly TRBD1 on 6 matching bases. Looked up from germline, CDR1 is MDHEN and CDR2 is SYDVKM. This CDR3 is 11 amino acids long. Trimming cost V 6 bases and J 9 bases, with 9 bases left between them. CDR3 nucleotide sequence: TGTGCCAGCAGCACGGGGGCGCCCCAGCATTTT. The encoded protein is CASSTGAPQHF.

This clone has more than one count but fewer than ten. V and J are TRBV2 and TRBJ1-1; 7 bases agree with TRBD1. The length of the CDR3 is 15 residues. J lost 1 base, V lost 9 bases, and 11 bases had no gene match. CDR1 and CDR2 (germline): SNHLY, FYNNEI. The CDR3 DNA is TGTGCCAGGGAGAATGAGGACAGGCAGAACACTGAAGCTTTCTTT. This sequence encodes CARENEDRQNTEAFF.

The gene calls are TRBV18 and TRBJ1-4; the match to TRBD1 covers 10 bases. CDR3 length equals 15 residues. The J segment lost 8 bases and the V segment lost 3 bases, leaving 6 bases of the junction unmatched. Germline loops: CDR1 KGHSH, CDR2 LQKENI. The CDR3 loop reads CASSPTGQGREKLFF. CDR3 DNA: TGTGCCAGCTCACCGACGGGACAGGGGAGAGAAAAACTGTTTTTT.

This clone came up many times. The V gene is TRBV24-1, the J gene TRBJ2-5; D call uncertain. This CDR3 region has 15 residues. V shed 1 base and J shed 4 bases, with 12 bases lying between them. The germline CDR1 and CDR2 sequences are KGHDR and SFDVKD. CDR3 protein: CATSDFGGSSETQYF. The CDR3 bases are TGTGCCACCAGTGATTTTGGCGGTTCTTCAGAGACCCAGTACTTC.

This clone ranks as medium-sized. The chain recombines TRBV24-1 with TRBJ2-7, with a weak D call TRBD2 (6 bases). Trimming removed 4 bases from V and 3 bases from J, with 15 bases in between. The CDR3 length is 15 residues. Germline-derived CDR1 and CDR2 are KGHDR and SFDVKD. The CDR3 region is CATSDRGTQVYEQYF. The CDR3 coding sequence is TGTGCCACCAGTGACCGCGGGACTCAAGTCTACGAGCAGTACTTC.

This clone is deemed medium-sized (0.01 to 0.1%). The chain combines TRBV12-3 or TRBV12-4 with TRBJ2-7; D might be TRBD2 (6 bases). V was clipped by 6 bases and J by 1 base, with 13 bases between them. CDR3 length: 14 amino acids. The CDR3 DNA is TGTGCCAGCAGGCTCGAGGGGAGGTCCTACGAGCAGTACTTC. It is translated as CASRLEGRSYEQYF.

This clone appeared many times. V is TRBV2 and J is TRBJ2-5, with D possibly being TRBD2 (6 bases). The CDR3 totals 13 residues. CDR1 and CDR2 (germline): SNHLY, FYNNEI. V was trimmed by 2 bases and J by 4 bases, leaving 8 bases between them. Here the CDR3 reads CASSEWGVETQYF. The CDR3 region has the DNA TGTGCCAGCAGTGAATGGGGGGTAGAGACCCAGTACTTC.

This rearrangement joins TRBV6-1 to TRBJ1-5, with D maybe TRBD1 (6 bases). V was cut by 2 bases and J by 7 bases, with 18 bases left in between. Germline V gives CDR1 MNHNS, CDR2 SASEGT. The CDR3 contains 16 residues. CDR3 amino acids: CASSESFGDTGQPQHF. CDR3 sequence (DNA): TGTGCCAGCAGTGAATCTTTTGGGGACACGGGGCAGCCCCAGCATTTT.

The J gene is TRBJ2-2, the V gene TRBV5-1, with TRBD2 matching 8 bases. CDR1 and CDR2 (germline): SGHRS, YFSETQ. Trimming cost V 7 bases and J 1 base; bases outside gene matches: 15. This CDR3 is 18 amino acids long. CDR3 sequence reads: CASAPGVAGIQNTGELFF. The CDR3 nucleotides read TGCGCCAGCGCCCCCGGGGTAGCGGGGATTCAGAACACCGGGGAGCTGTTTTTT.

The rearrangement links TRBV5-1 to TRBJ2-1, with D maybe TRBD2 (6 bases). Germline lookup yields CDR1 SGHRS and CDR2 YFSETQ. This CDR3 has 15 amino acids. Trimming took 0 bases from V and 2 from J, leaving 9 bases between them. This CDR3 reads CASSLELAAYNEQFF. The CDR3 nucleotides read TGCGCCAGCAGCTTGGAGTTAGCGGCCTACAATGAGCAGTTCTTC.

By share, this clone counts as medium-sized. The chain employs TRBV28 and TRBJ1-5, with D perhaps TRBD1 (6 bases). Germline loops: CDR1 MDHEN, CDR2 SYDVKM. The CDR3 sequence is 15 residues long. Trimming shortened V by 5 bases and J by 2 bases, and 13 bases separated the two germline ends. CDR3 DNA sequence: TGTGCCAGCAGTCCACCGGGACAAGGCAATCAGCCCCAGCATTTT. The encoded protein is CASSPPGQGNQPQHF.

This clone was recorded many times. This chain uses TRBV6-4 with TRBJ2-3; possibly TRBD1 for D (5 bases). The CDR3 is made up of 14 amino acids. Trimming removed 0 bases at V and 4 bases at J, with 8 bases between. Germline CDR1 and CDR2: MRHNA and SNTAGT. The CDR3 sequence: CASSDSGEADTQYF. CDR3 DNA sequence: TGTGCCAGCAGTGACTCAGGGGAAGCAGATACGCAGTATTTT.

This clone was detected ten times or more. The chain joins TRBV10-1 to TRBJ2-1, with 15 bases fitting TRBD2. This CDR3 spans 20 amino acids. After removal of 3 bases from V and 2 bases from J, the junction contained 11 bases not matched to a gene. The V gene's germline CDR1 is WNHNN and CDR2 SYGVQD (reference sequence). CDR3 nucleotide sequence: TGCGCCAGCAGTGAAGGCAGGACTAGCGGGAGGGCCTTCCCCTACAATGAGCAGTTCTTC. Translated, it gives CASSEGRTSGRAFPYNEQFF.

This clone was observed many times. The chain uses TRBV5-1 and TRBJ2-7; 7 nucleotides line up with TRBD2. The V segment lost 6 bases and the J segment 3 bases; nucleotides outside the gene matches: 12. The CDR3 sequence is 15 residues long. Per the germline V gene, CDR1 is SGHRS and CDR2 is YFSETQ. The CDR3 spells CASKVGLAEFYEQYF. The CDR3 nucleotides read TGCGCCAGCAAGGTAGGGCTAGCGGAATTCTACGAGCAGTACTTC.

This clone is termed medium-sized. This sequence joins TRBV2 and TRBJ2-7; D call uncertain. The V and J ends lost 4 bases and 7 bases respectively, with 17 bases between them. This CDR3 comprises 14 residues. CDR1 is SNHLY and CDR2 is FYNNEI in the germline V gene. In DNA form, the CDR3 reads TGTGCCAGCAGTGGCTTCGCGACTCTGGGGGAGCAGTACTTC. Its protein product is CASSGFATLGEQYF.

This clone was detected many times. This chain connects TRBV7-9 to TRBJ2-2; D not resolved. Germline loops: CDR1 SEHNR, CDR2 FQNEAQ (reference sequence). CDR3 length: 14 amino acids. The V and J ends lost 6 bases and 2 bases respectively, with 10 bases between them. The CDR3 loop is CASSLTANTGELFF. The CDR3 nucleotides read TGTGCCAGCAGTCTTACAGCCAACACCGGGGAGCTGTTTTTT.

In this sample, this clone turned up many times. The chain couples TRBV4-1 to TRBJ2-1, with D perhaps TRBD2 (5 bases). V was shortened by 2 bases and J by 0 bases, with 14 bases between the two germline ends. This CDR3 region has 17 residues. Germline assignment: CDR1 MGHRA and CDR2 YSYEKL. The CDR3 here is CASSQFGGLTSYNEQFF. Written as DNA, the CDR3 is TGCGCCAGCAGCCAATTCGGCGGACTCACCTCCTACAATGAGCAGTTCTTC.

The table lists this clone with many counts. The rearrangement uses TRBV5-1 and TRBJ2-2; TRBD2 matches at 14 bases. CDR1 and CDR2 (germline): SGHRS, YFSETQ. The CDR3 covers 18 residues. The trim removed 4 bases at V and 1 base at J, leaving 6 bases unmatched. CDR3 nucleotide sequence: TGCGCCAGCAGCGGGGGACTAGCGGGAGTGAGGAACACCGGGGAGCTGTTTTTT. Its translation is CASSGGLAGVRNTGELFF.